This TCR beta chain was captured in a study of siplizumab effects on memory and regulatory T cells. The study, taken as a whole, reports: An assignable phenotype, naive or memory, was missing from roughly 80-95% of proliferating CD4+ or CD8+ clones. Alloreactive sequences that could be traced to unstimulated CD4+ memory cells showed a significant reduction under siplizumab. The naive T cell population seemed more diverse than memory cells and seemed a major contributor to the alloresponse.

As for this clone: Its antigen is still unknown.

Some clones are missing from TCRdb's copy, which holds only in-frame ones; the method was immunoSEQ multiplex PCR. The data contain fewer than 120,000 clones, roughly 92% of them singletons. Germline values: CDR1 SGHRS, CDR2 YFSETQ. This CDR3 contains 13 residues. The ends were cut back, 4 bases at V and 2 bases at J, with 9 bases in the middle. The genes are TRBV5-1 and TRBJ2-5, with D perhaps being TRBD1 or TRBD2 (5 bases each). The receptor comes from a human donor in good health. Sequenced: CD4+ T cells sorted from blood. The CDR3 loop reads CASSRDQQETQYF. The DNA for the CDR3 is TGCGCCAGCAGCAGGGACCAGCAAGAGACCCAGTACTTC.